A selection of T cell receptor beta chains follows, all from one sample in a study of control samples from healthy donors and cancer patients. Sequencing used immunoSEQ multiplex PCR; TCRdb keeps in-frame clones, though not all of them. The sample has about 110,000 clones; approximately 90% are singletons. The sample consisted of blood. The receptors were gathered from a human donor in good health. The donor label of this sample is uncertain. CDR3s include the opening cysteine and the closing phenylalanine or tryptophan. The D gene is left open where the match is weak. Expanded clones get a size class; other rows say once, few or many, or leave the size out.

size	V	D	J	CDR3	DNA
.	TRBV30	TRBD1	TRBJ1-3	CAWSVFQGASGNTIYF	TGTGCCTGGAGTGTCTTTCAGGGGGCCTCTGGAAACACCATATATTTT
.	TRBV18	TRBD1	TRBJ1-1	CASSPPGTAILEAFF	TGTGCCAGCTCACCCCCTGGGACAGCGATCCTTGAAGCTTTCTTT
.	TRBV6-5	.	TRBJ1-5	CASSSNNQPQHF	TGTGCCAGCAGCTCTAACAATCAGCCCCAGCATTTT
.	TRBV2	TRBD1	TRBJ1-2	CASSRTGGYGYTF	TGTGCCAGCAGTCGGACAGGCGGGTATGGCTACACCTTC
.	TRBV4-1	.	TRBJ1-6	CASSQDPNSPLHF	TGCGCCAGCAGCCAAGATCCTAATTCACCCCTCCACTTT
.	TRBV24-1	.	TRBJ1-1	CATRGAAEAFF	TGTGCCACCAGAGGGGCTGCCGAAGCTTTCTTT
.	TRBV30	TRBD1	TRBJ1-1	CAWSSGEHRGLMNTEAFF	TGTGCCTGGAGTTCGGGGGAACACAGGGGACTCATGAACACTGAAGCTTTCTTT
.	TRBV10-3	.	TRBJ1-6	CAISQNYNSPLHF	TGTGCCATCAGTCAGAACTATAATTCACCCCTCCACTTT
.	TRBV12-3/TRBV12-4	.	TRBJ1-1	CASSFGVSAFF	TGTGCCAGCAGTTTCGGGGTCTCCGCTTTCTTT
.	TRBV9	.	TRBJ1-3	CASTFNQGGSGNTIYF	TGTGCCAGCACCTTTAATCAGGGTGGATCTGGAAACACCATATATTTT
.	TRBV9	.	TRBJ2-1	CASSAPITQSSANEQFF	TGTGCCAGCAGCGCACCCATTACGCAATCGTCTGCCAATGAGCAGTTCTTC
.	TRBV18	.	TRBJ1-2	CASSQAGSYYGYTF	TGTGCCAGCTCACAGGCCGGGTCCTACTATGGCTACACCTTC
.	TRBV19	.	TRBJ2-1	CASSIRGGNEQFF	TGTGCCAGTAGTATAAGAGGAGGAAATGAGCAGTTCTTC
.	TRBV9	TRBD2	TRBJ2-3	CASSVGRTSGGRDTQYF	TGTGCCAGCAGCGTAGGTAGGACTAGCGGGGGGCGGGATACGCAGTATTTT
once	TRBV3-1/TRBV3-2	.	TRBJ1-5	CASSQGFGNNQPQHF	TGTGCCAGCAGCCAAGGGTTCGGGAATAATCAGCCCCAGCATTTT
.	TRBV2	TRBD1	TRBJ1-1	CASSVPRGGRTEAFF	TGTGCCAGCAGTGTTCCACGAGGGGGCAGGACTGAAGCTTTCTTT
.	TRBV7-9	.	TRBJ1-5	CASSRGNNQPQHF	TGTGCCAGCAGTAGAGGGAACAATCAGCCCCAGCATTTT